Included here is one T cell receptor (beta chain) sequence, with context. The sample holds other DNA sequences that translate to the same CDR3. Participant ages covered about 18 to 100 years across 24 US areas. The study assigned cohorts using participant-reported clinical history. The data were taken from a study of blood T cell repertoires in COVID-19. Study-level information: Samples representing acute and convalescent COVID-19 were sourced from the United States, Italy and Spain. In each case, the material was cDNA or gDNA derived from T cells, B-cell-depleted T cells, or PBMCs.

Germline values: CDR1 SGDLS, CDR2 YYNGEE. V was clipped by 4 bases and J by 5 bases; unmatched bases: 7. The CDR3 totals 15 residues. TCRdb's copy holds only in-frame clones and misses some; the assay was immunoSEQ multiplex PCR. The sample gives hundreds of thousands of clones, around 90% of which show up once; just under 6.5% is in the top ten. Sequenced: PBMCs or T cells enriched from blood (not recorded which). The receptor was isolated from a woman aged 25 to 39 with acute COVID-19. The V and J genes are TRBV9 and TRBJ1-4, with 8 bases fitting TRBD1. The CDR3 nucleotides are TGTGCCAGCAGCTCCGGACAGGGACAAAATGAAAAACTGTTTTTT. It specifies CASSSGQGQNEKLFF.